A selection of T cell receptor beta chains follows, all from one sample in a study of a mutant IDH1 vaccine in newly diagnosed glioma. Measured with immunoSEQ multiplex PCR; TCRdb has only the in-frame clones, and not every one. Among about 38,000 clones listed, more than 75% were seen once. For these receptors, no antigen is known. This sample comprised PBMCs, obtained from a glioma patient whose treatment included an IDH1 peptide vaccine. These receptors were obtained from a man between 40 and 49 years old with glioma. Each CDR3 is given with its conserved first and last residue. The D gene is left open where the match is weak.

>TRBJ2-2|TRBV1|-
CTSSPPGYGELFF
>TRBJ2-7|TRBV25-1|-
CASSDSLGYYEQYF
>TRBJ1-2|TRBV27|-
CASRAQGGGYGYTF
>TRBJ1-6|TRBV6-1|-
CASSEEGGSNSPLHF
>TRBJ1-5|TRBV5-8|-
CASSLSQGGVFQPQHF
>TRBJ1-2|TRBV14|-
CASSQVGAGYGYTF
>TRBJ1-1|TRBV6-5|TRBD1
CASSYGTGGALGAFF
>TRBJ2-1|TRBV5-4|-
CASSASSDEQFF
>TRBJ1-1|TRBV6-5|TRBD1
CATFGGGASTEAFF
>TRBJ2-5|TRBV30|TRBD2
CAWRGGLGPRETQYF
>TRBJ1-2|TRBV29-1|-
CSVADFMPSGYTF
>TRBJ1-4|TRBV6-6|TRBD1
CASSSGTGGNEKLFF
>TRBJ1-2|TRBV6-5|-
CASSYSAGRAGYTF
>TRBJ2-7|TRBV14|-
CASSQDTGNTYEQYF
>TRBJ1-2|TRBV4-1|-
CASSQEYSTGPYGYTF
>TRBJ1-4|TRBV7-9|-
CASSLGGTNEKLFF
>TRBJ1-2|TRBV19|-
CASRVPGDYGYTF
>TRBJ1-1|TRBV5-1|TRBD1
CASSTRQGAPNTEAFF
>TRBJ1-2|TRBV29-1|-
CSVETVQPYGYTF
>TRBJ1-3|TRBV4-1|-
CASSRGRESSGNTIYF
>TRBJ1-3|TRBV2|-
CASSEAWRSSGNTIYF
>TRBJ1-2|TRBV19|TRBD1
CASGKRTGEGYTF
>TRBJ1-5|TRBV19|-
CASSVGQISNQPQHF
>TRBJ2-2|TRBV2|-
CASGARGTGELFF
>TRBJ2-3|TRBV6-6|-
CASSRPTSDTQYF
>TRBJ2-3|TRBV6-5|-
CASSAVGRGTDTQYF
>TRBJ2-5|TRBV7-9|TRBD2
CASSLGSTTGGETQYF
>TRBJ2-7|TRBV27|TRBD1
CASSQTGASGYEQYF
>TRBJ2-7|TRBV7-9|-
CASSINYEQYF
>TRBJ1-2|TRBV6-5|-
CASSYRNTANYGYTF
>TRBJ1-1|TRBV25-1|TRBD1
CASRGQGKTEAFF
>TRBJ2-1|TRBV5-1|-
CASSLGGNFYNEQFF
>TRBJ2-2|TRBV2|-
CASGQDPTSGGTGELFF
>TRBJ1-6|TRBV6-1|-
CASRSSYNSPLHF
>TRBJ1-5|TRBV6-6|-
CASSIQGRNQPQHF
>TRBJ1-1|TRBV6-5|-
CASSSRGGSLTEAFF
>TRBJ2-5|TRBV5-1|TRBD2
CASSLGTSWYQETQYF
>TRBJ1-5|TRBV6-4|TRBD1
CASSERTGGLPQHF
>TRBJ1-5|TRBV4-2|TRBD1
CASSQDWGQGQPQHF
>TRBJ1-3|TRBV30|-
CAWSVGTTGNTIYF
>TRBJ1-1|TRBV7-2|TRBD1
CASSSKGAQAEAFF
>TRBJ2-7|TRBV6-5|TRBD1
CASSYSSGTGDYEQYF
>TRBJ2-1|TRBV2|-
CASTINGGRYEQFF
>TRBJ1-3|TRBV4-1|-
CASSQAGLVGNTIYF